A single TCR beta chain is shown here with its context. Donors in the study were healthy people who gave bone marrow. This specimen belongs to a study of cytomegalovirus exposure and HLA in healthy donors. CDR1 and CDR2 (germline): SGDLS, YYNGEE. This CDR3 contains 15 residues. Trimming took 3 bases from V and 4 from J; bases not matched to a gene: 8. The study ran its PCR with 60 Vbeta and 13 Jbeta primers. Some clones are missing from TCRdb's copy, which holds only in-frame ones; the method was immunoSEQ multiplex PCR. The sample has approximately 32,000 clones, 90% to 95% seen once. The V call is TRBV9, the J call TRBJ2-7; 9 nucleotides align to TRBD1. This sequence originates from a woman aged 18-30 years in good health and CMV-seronegative. The specimen sequenced was PBMCs. The CDR3: CASSESDRGGYEQYF. The CDR3 DNA sequence: TGTGCCAGCAGCGAATCGGACAGGGGAGGGTACGAGCAGTACTTC.